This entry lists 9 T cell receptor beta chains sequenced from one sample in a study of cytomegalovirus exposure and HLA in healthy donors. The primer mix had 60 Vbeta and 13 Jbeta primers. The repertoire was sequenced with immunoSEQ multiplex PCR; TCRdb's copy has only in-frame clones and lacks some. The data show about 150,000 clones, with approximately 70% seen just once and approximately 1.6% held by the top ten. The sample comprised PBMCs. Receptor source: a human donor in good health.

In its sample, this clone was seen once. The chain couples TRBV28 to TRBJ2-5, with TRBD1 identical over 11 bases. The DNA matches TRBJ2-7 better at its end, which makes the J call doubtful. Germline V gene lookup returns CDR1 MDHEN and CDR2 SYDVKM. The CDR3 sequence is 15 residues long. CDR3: CASRATGTGGYEQYF. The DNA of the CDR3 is TGTGCCAGCAGGGCTACCGGGACAGGGGGCTACGAGCAGTACTTC.

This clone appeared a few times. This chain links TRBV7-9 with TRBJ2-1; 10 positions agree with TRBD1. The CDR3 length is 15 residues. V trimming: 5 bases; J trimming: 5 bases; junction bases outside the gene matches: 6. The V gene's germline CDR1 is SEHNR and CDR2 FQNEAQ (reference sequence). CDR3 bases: TGTGCCAGCAGCCTCGGACAGGGGGGGAACAATGAGCAGTTCTTC. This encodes CASSLGQGGNNEQFF.

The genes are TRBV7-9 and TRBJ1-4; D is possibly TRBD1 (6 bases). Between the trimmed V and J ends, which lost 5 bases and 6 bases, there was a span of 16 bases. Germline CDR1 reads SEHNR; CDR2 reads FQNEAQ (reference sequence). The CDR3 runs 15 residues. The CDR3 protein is CASSNQGLIDEKLFF. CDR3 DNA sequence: TGTGCCAGCAGCAACCAGGGGCTAATAGATGAAAAACTGTTTTTT.

The CDR3 region has the DNA TGCGCCAGCAGCCAATACGACAGGGGGACCTCCTACGAGCAGTACTTC. Translated: CASSQYDRGTSYEQYF. V is TRBV4-1 and J is TRBJ2-7, with 9 bases lining up with TRBD1. With 2 bases clipped from V and 0 bases from J, the junction kept 5 bases outside the gene matches. This CDR3 is built from 16 residues. Germline V gives CDR1 MGHRA, CDR2 YSYEKL.

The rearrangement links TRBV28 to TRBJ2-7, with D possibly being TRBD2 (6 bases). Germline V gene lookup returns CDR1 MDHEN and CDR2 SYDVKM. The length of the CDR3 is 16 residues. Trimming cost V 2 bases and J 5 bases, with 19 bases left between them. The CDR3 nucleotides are TGTGCCAGCAGTTTAAGTTTCCAGCGGGTGGGGGACGAGCAGTACTTC. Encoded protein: CASSLSFQRVGDEQYF. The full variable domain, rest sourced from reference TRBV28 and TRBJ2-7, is DVKVTQSSRYLVKRTGEKVFLECVQDMDHENMFWYRQDPGLGLRLIYFSYDVKMKEKGDIPEGYSVSREKKERFSLILESASTNQTSMYLCASSLSFQRVGDEQYFGPGTRLTVT.

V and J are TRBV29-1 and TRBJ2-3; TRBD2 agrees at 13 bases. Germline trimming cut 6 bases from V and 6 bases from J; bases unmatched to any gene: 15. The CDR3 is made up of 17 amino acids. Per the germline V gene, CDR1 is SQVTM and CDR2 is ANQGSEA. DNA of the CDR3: TGCAGCGTACGGGGGGCACTAGCGGGAGGGCGTGTGGATACGCAGTATTTT. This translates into CSVRGALAGGRVDTQYF.

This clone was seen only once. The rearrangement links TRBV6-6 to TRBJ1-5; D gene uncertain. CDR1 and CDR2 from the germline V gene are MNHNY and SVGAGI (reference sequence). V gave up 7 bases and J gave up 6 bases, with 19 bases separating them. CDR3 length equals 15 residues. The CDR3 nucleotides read TGTGCCAGCACCTCGGGTCGGGGTGAGATTCAGCCCCAGCATTTT. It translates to CASTSGRGEIQPQHF.

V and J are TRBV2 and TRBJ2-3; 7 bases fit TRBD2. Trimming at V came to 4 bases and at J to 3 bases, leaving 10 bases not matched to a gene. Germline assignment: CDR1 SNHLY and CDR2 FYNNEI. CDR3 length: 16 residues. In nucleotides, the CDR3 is TGTGCCAGCAGTGCACTAGCGAGGGGAGGGACAGATACGCAGTATTTT. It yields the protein CASSALARGGTDTQYF.

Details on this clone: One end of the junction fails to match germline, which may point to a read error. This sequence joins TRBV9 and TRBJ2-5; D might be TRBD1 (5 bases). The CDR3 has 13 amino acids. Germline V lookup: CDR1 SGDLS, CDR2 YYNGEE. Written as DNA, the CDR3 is TGTGCCAGCAGCGTATGGGGCCAAGAGGCCCAGTACTTC. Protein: CASSVWGQEAQYF.